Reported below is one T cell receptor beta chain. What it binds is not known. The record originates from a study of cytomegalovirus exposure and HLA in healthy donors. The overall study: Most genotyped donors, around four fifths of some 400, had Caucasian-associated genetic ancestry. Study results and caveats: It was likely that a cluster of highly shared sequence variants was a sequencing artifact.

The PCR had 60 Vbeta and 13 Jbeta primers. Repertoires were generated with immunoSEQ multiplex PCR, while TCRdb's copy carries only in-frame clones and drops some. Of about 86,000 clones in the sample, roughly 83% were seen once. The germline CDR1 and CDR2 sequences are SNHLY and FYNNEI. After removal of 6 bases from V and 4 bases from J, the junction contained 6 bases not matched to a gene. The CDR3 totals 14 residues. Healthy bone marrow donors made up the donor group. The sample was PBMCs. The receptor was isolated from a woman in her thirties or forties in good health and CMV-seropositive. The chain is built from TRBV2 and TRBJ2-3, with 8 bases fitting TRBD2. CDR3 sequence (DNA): TGTGCCAGCAGCGGACTAGCCGGGGCAGATACGCAGTATTTT. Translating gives CASSGLAGADTQYF.